This TCR beta chain was obtained from a study of molecular identifiers for immune sequencing clone quantification. Findings of the study overall: Jurkat TCR RNA from one cell was spiked into one million naive cells, and it was reportedly detectable there.

Trimming shortened V by 5 bases and J by 1 base, and 9 bases separated the two germline ends. The germline V gene encodes CDR1 MNHEY and CDR2 SMNVEV (reference sequence). The CDR3 covers 14 residues. This clonotype was detected once. Its antigen is as yet unknown. TCRdb ran MiXCR on the PCR reads and lists one entry per CDR3 protein. Counted here are around 460,000 distinct CDR3 sequences, 25% occurring once; the ten biggest clones make up 0.76%. Sequencing used naive CD8+ T cells from blood, with Jurkat cell RNA spiked in. The subset here: FACS-sorted CD8+CD4-CCR7+CD45RA+ naive T cells. This TCR was recovered from a human donor in good health. Some libraries in this study had Jurkat cell RNA spiked in. The rearrangement uses TRBV27 and TRBJ1-5; D perhaps matches TRBD1 (5 bases). The CDR3 sequence: CASSGWDSNQPQHF. The CDR3 DNA is TGTGCCAGCAGTGGCTGGGACAGCAATCAGCCCCAGCATTTT.